Listed here are 8 T cell receptor beta chains from one sample, sequenced in a study of response to subunit inactivated influenza vaccine. MiXCR, applied by TCRdb to the RT-PCR reads, yields one record per CDR3 protein. The sample consists of roughly 540,000 distinct CDR3 sequences, under 30% of them appearing once. These data are also associated with another study on T cells expressing NK-cell markers. Per that paper: What made the TCR beta cDNA was 5'RACE template switching with UMIs.

The source was CD4+ T cells sorted from PBMCs, collected less than 13 days after vaccination. The source of these receptors is a man between 45 and 60 years old who received an inactivated influenza vaccine.

V gene TRBV5-1 combines with J gene TRBJ1-1; D is perhaps TRBD1 (6 bases). V dropped 4 bases and J dropped 2 bases, with 15 bases sitting between them. Germline-derived CDR1 and CDR2 are SGHRS and YFSETQ. This CDR3 region has 15 residues. CDR3 DNA: TGCGCCAGCAGCGCCCAGACAGGAGTCAACACTGAAGCTTTCTTT. It is translated as CASSAQTGVNTEAFF. Combining the CDR3 with reference TRBV5-1 and TRBJ1-1 gives the whole variable domain KAGVTQTPRYLIKTRGQQVTLSCSPISGHRSVSWYQQTPGQGLQFLFEYFSETQRNKGNFPGRFSGRQFSNSRSEMNVSTLELGDSALYLCASSAQTGVNTEAFFGQGTRLTVV.

The V call is TRBV7-8, the J call TRBJ1-2; D unresolved. Germline V lookup: CDR1 SGHVS, CDR2 FQNEAQ. The CDR3 contains 17 residues. V was cut by 2 bases and J by 5 bases, with 21 bases left in between. CDR3 nucleotide sequence: TGTGCCAGCAGCTTACTAAATGAGCCCGGGTTCGGGTATGGCTACACCTTC. Residues: CASSLLNEPGFGYGYTF.

The chain couples TRBV5-1 to TRBJ2-5, with D perhaps given as TRBD1 or TRBD2 (5 bases each). From germline, CDR1 is SGHRS and CDR2 YFSETQ. V was cut by 3 bases and J by 1 base, with 13 bases left in between. The CDR3 sequence is 15 residues long. The CDR3 nucleotides are TGCGCCAGCAGCTGGGGGTCAGGCTCCCAAGAGACCCAGTACTTC. Translated: CASSWGSGSQETQYF.

This clonotype was recorded a few times. In DNA, the CDR3 is TGCAGTGCTAGCGAGGGGGCGGGGGGTCTCAATGAGCAGTTCTTC. Translation gives CSASEGAGGLNEQFF. The chain couples TRBV20-1 to TRBJ2-1; tentatively, D is TRBD2 (8 bases). CDR3 length equals 15 residues. From germline, CDR1 is DFQATT and CDR2 SNEGSKA (reference sequence). V lost 3 bases and J lost 6, with 18 bases in between.

The V gene is TRBV29-1, the J gene TRBJ2-5, with D unclear. CDR3 length: 13 residues. The ends were cut back, 7 bases at V and 2 bases at J, with 14 bases in the middle. Germline loops: CDR1 SQVTM, CDR2 ANQGSEA. Here the CDR3 DNA reads TGCAGCGCCCTGGGGTCAGCTCAAGAGACCCAGTACTTC. Translated: CSALGSAQETQYF.

The chain carries TRBV15 and TRBJ2-7; D is unresolved. Trimming left V 3 bases short and J 7 bases short, with 16 bases between. Germline CDR1 reads LNHNV; CDR2 reads YYDKDF (reference sequence). This CDR3 is built from 14 residues. The DNA for the CDR3 is TGTGCCACCAGCAGCGAACCCGGGCCTCAAGAGCAGTACTTC. Its protein product is CATSSEPGPQEQYF.

The V call is TRBV24-1, the J call TRBJ2-7, with D possibly matching TRBD1 (6 bases). The V and J ends lost 4 bases and 5 bases respectively, with 14 bases between them. The CDR3 is 14 residues long. CDR1 is KGHDR, CDR2 SFDVKD, per germline. CDR3 nucleotide sequence: TGTGCCACCAGTGACGCGGACAGTGAGGACGAGCAGTACTTC. Translation gives CATSDADSEDEQYF.

This clonotype was counted between two and nine times. Written as DNA, the CDR3 is TGTGCCAGCAGTTTGGTGGACAGGGCCGGCGGGGAGCTGTTTTTT. It is translated as CASSLVDRAGGELFF. The chain joins TRBV28 to TRBJ2-2; 8 bases agree with TRBD1. After removal of 3 bases from V and 7 bases from J, the junction contained 7 bases not matched to a gene. The CDR3 consists of 15 residues. Germline V lookup: CDR1 MDHEN, CDR2 SYDVKM.